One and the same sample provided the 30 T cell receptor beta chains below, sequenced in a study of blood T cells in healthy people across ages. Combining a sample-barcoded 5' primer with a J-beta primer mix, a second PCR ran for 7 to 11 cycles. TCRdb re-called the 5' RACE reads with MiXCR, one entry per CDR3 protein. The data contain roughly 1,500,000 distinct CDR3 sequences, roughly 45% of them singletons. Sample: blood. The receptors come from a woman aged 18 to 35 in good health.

The chain's CDR3 is CAISESTSKFF. CDR3 nucleotide sequence: TGTGCCATCAGTGAGTCTACTAGCAAGTTCTTC. J is TRBJ2-1 and V is TRBV10-3, with D tentatively TRBD2 (6 bases). The germline V gene has CDR1 ENHRY and CDR2 SYGVKD. V lost 0 bases and J 14 bases, leaving 8 bases between the germline ends. CDR3 size: 11 residues.

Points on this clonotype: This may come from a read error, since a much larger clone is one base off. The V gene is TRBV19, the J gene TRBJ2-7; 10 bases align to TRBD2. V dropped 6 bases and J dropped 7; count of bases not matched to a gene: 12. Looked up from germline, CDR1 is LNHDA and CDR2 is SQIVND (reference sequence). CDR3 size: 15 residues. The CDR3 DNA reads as TGTGCCAGTAGGATAACTAGCGGGGCGTACAATGAGCAGTACTTC. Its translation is CASRITSGAYNEQYF.

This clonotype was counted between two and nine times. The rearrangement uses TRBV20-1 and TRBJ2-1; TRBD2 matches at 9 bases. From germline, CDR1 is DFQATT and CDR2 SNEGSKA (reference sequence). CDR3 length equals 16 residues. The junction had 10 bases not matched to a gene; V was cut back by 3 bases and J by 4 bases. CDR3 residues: CSASGAGGRVYNEQFF. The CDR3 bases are TGCAGTGCTAGTGGGGCGGGGGGGCGTGTATACAATGAGCAGTTCTTC.

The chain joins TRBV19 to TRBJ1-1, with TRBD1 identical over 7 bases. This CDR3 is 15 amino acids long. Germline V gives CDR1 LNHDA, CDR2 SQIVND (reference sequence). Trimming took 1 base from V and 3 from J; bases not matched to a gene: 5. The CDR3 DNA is TGTGCCAGTAGTATAGTTGAGGGGGCTCACACTGAAGCTTTCTTT. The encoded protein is CASSIVEGAHTEAFF.

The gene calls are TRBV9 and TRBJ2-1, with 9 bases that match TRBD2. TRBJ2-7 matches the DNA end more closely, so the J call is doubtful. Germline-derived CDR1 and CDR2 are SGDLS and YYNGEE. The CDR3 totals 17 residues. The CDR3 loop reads CASSVDVAGASYNEQYF. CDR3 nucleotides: TGTGCCAGCAGCGTAGATGTAGCGGGGGCCTCCTACAATGAGCAGTACTTC.

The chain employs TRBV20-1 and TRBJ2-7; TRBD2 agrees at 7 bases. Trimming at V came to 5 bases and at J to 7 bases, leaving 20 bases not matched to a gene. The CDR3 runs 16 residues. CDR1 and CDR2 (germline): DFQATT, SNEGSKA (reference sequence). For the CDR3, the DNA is TGCAGTGCTTTCCCTCCGGGGGGAGTCGGGTCCAATGAGCAGTACTTC. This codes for CSAFPPGGVGSNEQYF.

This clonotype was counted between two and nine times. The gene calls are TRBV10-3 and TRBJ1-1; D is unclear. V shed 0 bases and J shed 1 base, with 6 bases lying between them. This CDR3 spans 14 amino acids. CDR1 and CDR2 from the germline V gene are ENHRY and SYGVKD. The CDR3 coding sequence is TGTGCCATCAGTGAGTCCGGCCAGAACACTGAAGCTTTCTTT. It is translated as CAISESGQNTEAFF.

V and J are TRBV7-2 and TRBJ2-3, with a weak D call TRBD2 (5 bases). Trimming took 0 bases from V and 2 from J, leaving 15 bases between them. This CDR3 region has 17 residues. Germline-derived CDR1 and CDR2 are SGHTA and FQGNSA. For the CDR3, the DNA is TGTGCCAGCAGCTTAGCCGGGCGGGTAGCCCTCACAGATACGCAGTATTTT. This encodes CASSLAGRVALTDTQYF.

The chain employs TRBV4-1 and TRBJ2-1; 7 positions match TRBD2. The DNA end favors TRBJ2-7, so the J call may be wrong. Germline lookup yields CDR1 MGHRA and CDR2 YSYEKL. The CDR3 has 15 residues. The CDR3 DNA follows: TGCGCCAGCAGCCAAGATCCAGCGGGGTCCAATGAGCAGTACTTC. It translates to CASSQDPAGSNEQYF.

The CDR3 region has the DNA TGTGCCAGCGGTAGATTCCCGGGGAATCAGCCCCAGCATTTT. Its translation: CASGRFPGNQPQHF. J is TRBJ1-5 and V is TRBV2; D is uncertain. Germline V gene sequence: CDR1 SNHLY, CDR2 FYNNEI. Trimming removed 8 bases at V and 4 bases at J, with 15 bases between. The CDR3 has 14 residues.

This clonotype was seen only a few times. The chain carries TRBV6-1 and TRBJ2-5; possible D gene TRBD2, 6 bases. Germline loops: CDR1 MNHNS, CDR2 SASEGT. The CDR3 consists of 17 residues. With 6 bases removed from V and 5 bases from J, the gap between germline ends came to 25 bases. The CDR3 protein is CASRISDAAGSMETQYF. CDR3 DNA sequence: TGTGCCAGCAGGATTTCCGACGCGGCGGGATCGATGGAGACCCAGTACTTC.

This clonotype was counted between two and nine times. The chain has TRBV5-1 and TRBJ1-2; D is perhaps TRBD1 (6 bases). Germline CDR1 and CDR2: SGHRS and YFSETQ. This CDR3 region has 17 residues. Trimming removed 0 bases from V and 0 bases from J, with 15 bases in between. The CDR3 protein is CASSLASGGLPNYGYTF. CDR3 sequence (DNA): TGCGCCAGCAGCTTGGCTTCCGGGGGCCTCCCTAACTATGGCTACACCTTC.

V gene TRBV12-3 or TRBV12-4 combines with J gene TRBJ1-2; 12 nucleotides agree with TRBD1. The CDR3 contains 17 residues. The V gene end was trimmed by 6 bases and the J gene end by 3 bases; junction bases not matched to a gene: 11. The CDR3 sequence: CASSPTRDRGRDYGYTF. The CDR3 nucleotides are TGTGCCAGCAGCCCCACACGGGACAGGGGGCGGGACTATGGCTACACCTTC.

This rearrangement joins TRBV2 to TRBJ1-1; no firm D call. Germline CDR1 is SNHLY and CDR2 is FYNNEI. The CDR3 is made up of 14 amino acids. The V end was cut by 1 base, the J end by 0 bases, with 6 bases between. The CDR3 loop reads CASSEEAVNTEAFF. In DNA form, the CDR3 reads TGTGCCAGCAGTGAAGAGGCGGTGAACACTGAAGCTTTCTTT.

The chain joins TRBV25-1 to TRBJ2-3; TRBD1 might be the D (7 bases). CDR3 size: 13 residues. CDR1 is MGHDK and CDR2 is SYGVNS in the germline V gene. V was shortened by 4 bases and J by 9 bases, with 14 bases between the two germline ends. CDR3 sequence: CASSAPGGGTQYF. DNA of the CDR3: TGTGCCAGCAGTGCCCCAGGAGGGGGCACGCAGTATTTT.

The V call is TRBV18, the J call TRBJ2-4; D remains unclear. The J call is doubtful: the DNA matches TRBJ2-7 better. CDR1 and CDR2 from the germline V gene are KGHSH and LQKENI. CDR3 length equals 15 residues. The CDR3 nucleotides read TGTGCCAGCTCACCACCGGGCCTCTTGAGCTACGAGCAGTACTTC. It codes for CASSPPGLLSYEQYF.

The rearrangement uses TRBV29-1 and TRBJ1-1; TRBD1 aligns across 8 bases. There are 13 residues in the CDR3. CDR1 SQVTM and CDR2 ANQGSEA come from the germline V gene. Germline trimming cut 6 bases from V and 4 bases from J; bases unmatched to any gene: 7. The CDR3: CSVQQGEGTEAFF. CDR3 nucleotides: TGCAGCGTCCAACAGGGGGAGGGCACTGAAGCTTTCTTT.

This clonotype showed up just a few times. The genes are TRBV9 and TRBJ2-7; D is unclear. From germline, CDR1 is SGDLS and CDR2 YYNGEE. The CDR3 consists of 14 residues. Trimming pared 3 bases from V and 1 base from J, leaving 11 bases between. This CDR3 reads CASSAAQSSYEQYF. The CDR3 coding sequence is TGTGCCAGCAGCGCCGCTCAGAGTTCCTACGAGCAGTACTTC.

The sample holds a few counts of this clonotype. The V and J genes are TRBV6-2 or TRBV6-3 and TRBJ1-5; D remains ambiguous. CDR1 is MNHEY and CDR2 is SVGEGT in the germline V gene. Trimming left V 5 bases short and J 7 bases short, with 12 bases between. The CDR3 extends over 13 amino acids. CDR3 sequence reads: CASSPGVGQPQHF. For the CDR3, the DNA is TGTGCCAGCAGTCCCGGGGTAGGGCAGCCCCAGCATTTT.

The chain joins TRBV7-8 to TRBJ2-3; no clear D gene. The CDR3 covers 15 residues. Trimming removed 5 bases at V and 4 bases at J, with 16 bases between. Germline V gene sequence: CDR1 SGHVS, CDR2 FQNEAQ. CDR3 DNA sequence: TGTGCCAGCAGCCCTAGAGTAATTCCCCCAGATACGCAGTATTTT. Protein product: CASSPRVIPPDTQYF.

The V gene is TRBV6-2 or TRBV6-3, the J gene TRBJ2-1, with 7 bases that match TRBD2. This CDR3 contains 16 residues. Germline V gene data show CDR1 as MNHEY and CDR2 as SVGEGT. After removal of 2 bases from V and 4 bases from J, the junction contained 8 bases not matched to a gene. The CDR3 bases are TGTGCCAGCAGTTACGTCGGCAGCGGGATATACAATGAGCAGTTCTTC. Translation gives CASSYVGSGIYNEQFF.

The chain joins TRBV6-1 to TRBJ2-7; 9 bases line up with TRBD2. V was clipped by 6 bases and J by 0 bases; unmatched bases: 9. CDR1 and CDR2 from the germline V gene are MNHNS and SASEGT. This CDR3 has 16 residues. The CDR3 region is CASRGTSSILSYEQYF. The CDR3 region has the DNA TGTGCCAGCAGGGGGACTAGCTCTATCCTCTCCTACGAGCAGTACTTC.

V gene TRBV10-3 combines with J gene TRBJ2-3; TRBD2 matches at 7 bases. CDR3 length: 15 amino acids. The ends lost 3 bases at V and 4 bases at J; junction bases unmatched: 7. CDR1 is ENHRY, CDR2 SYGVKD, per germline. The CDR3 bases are TGTGCCATCAGTGAAACGGAGACTAGCCCAGATACGCAGTATTTT. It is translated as CAISETETSPDTQYF.

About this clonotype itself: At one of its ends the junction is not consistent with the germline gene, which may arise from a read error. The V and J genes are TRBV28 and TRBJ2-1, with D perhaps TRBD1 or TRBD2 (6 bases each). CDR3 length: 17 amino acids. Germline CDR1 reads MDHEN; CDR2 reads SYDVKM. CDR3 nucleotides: TGTGCCAGCAGTTTTGGGGGCGGCGGGGTCTCCTACAATGGGCAGTTCTTC. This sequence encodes CASSFGGGGVSYNGQFF.

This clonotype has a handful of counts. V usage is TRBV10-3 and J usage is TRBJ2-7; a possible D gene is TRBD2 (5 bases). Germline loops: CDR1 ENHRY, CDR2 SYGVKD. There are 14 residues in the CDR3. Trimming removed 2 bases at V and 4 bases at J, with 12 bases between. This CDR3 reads CAISEVGVLYEQYF. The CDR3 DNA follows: TGTGCCATCAGTGAGGTGGGAGTGCTGTACGAGCAGTACTTC.

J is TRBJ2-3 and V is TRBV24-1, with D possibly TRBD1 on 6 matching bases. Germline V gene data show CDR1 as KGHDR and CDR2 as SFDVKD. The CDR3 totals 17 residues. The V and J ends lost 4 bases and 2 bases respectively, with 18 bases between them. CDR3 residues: CATSETGTALLTDTQYF. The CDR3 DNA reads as TGTGCCACCAGTGAAACAGGGACGGCACTACTCACAGATACGCAGTATTTT.

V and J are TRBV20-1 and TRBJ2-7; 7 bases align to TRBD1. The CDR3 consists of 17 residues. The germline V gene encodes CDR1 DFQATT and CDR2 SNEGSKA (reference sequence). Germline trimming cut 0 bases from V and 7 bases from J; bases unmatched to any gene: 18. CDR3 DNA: TGCAGTGCTAGAGATGAAGGGGGCCCTAACTCCTACAATGAGCAGTACTTC. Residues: CSARDEGGPNSYNEQYF.

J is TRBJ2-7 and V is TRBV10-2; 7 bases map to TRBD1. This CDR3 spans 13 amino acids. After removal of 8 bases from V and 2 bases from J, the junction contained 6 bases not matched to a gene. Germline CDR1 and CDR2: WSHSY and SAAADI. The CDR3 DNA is TGCGCCAGCGGGCCGACAGGGCCCTACGAGCAGTACTTC. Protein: CASGPTGPYEQYF.

The CDR3 DNA is TGTGCCATCAGTGTGACCTTCGAAGCGGGAGGGTTCTACGAGCAGTACTTC. Its protein is CAISVTFEAGGFYEQYF. The chain is built from TRBV10-3 and TRBJ2-7; TRBD2 aligns across 10 bases. Trimming removed 4 bases from V and 3 bases from J; junction bases left unmatched: 12. Germline values: CDR1 ENHRY, CDR2 SYGVKD. This CDR3 region has 17 residues.

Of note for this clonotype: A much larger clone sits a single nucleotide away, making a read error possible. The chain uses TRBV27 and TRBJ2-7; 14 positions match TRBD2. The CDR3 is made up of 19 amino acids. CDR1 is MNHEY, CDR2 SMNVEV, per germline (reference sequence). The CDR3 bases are TGTACCAGCAGTTCCTATGGGACTAGCGGGAGACCGAGCTCCTACGAGCAGTACTTC. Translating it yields CTSSSYGTSGRPSSYEQYF.